These 23 T cell receptor beta chains came from one sample sequenced in a study of spatial heterogeneity in lung cancer. Specified time point: blood at routine non-recurrence follow-up after resection. Using its own MiXCR run on the 5' RACE reads, TCRdb lists one record per CDR3 protein. The sample consists of roughly 15,000 distinct CDR3 sequences, under 20% of them appearing once. The sequenced sample was PBMCs, obtained at follow-up. Receptor source: a male donor with early-stage non-small cell lung cancer.

The table lists this clonotype with many counts. V is TRBV9 and J is TRBJ1-1; no firm D call. V lost 0 bases and J lost 4, with 13 bases in between. Germline-derived CDR1 and CDR2 are SGDLS and YYNGEE. This CDR3 spans 15 amino acids. For the CDR3, the DNA is TGTGCCAGCAGCGTAGATTTCCAGGTATCCACTGAAGCTTTCTTT. Protein: CASSVDFQVSTEAFF.

This clonotype is medium-sized within its sample. The chain employs TRBV27 and TRBJ2-1; 10 positions match TRBD1. Trimming cost V 6 bases and J 10 bases; bases outside gene matches: 12. The CDR3 is 15 amino acids. Germline assignment: CDR1 MNHEY and CDR2 SMNVEV (reference sequence). The CDR3 region is CASRWPGQGFREQFF. For the CDR3, the DNA is TGTGCCAGCAGATGGCCGGGACAGGGGTTTAGGGAGCAGTTCTTC.

Judged by abundance, this clonotype is medium-sized. CDR3 region: CASSEAGDRTYEQYF. As DNA, the CDR3 is TGCGCCAGCAGTGAGGCAGGGGACAGGACCTACGAGCAGTACTTC. V usage is TRBV10-2 and J usage is TRBJ2-7; 8 bases align to TRBD1. Losses at the gene ends were 2 bases for V and 2 bases for J; bases not matched to a gene: 5. This CDR3 spans 15 amino acids. CDR1 and CDR2 (germline): WSHSY, SAAADI.

DNA for the CDR3: TGTGCCATCAAAGGGGGGCTGAACACTGAAGCTTTCTTT. Its protein is CAIKGGLNTEAFF. The V gene is TRBV10-3, the J gene TRBJ1-1; D is possibly TRBD1 (6 bases). The CDR3 runs 13 residues. Looked up from germline, CDR1 is ENHRY and CDR2 is SYGVKD. V was shortened by 7 bases and J by 0 bases, with 9 bases between the two germline ends.

This clonotype is deemed medium-sized (0.01 to 0.1%). The chain is built from TRBV18 and TRBJ2-1; 12 bases align to TRBD2. The germline V gene encodes CDR1 KGHSH and CDR2 LQKENI. V trimming: 6 bases; J trimming: 4 bases; junction bases outside the gene matches: 4. The CDR3 is 15 residues long. The CDR3 DNA reads as TGTGCCAGCTCCCCTGGACTAGCGGGGTACAATGAGCAGTTCTTC. Translation: CASSPGLAGYNEQFF. The entire variable domain, with the rest obtained from reference TRBV18 and TRBJ2-1, is as follows: NAGVMQNPRHLVRRRGQEARLRCSPMKGHSHVYWYRQLPEEGLKFMVYLQKENIIDESGMPKERFSAEFPKEGPSILRIQQVVRGDSAAYFCASSPGLAGYNEQFFGPGTRLTVL.

This clonotype was seen many times. The chain couples TRBV5-1 to TRBJ2-7, with D possibly matching TRBD1 (6 bases). The germline gives CDR1 SGHRS, CDR2 YFSETQ. The CDR3 spans 17 residues. V lost 5 bases, J lost 3 bases, and 24 bases lay in between. The CDR3: CASSGPATGFLSYEQYF. The CDR3 DNA reads as TGCGCCAGCAGTGGGCCAGCCACAGGGTTTCTGAGCTACGAGCAGTACTTC.

This clonotype was recorded a few times. V gene TRBV29-1 combines with J gene TRBJ2-3, with TRBD2 matching 9 bases. Germline V gives CDR1 SQVTM, CDR2 ANQGSEA. This CDR3 is 15 amino acids long. The V segment lost 3 bases and the J segment 3 bases; nucleotides outside the gene matches: 7. The CDR3 region has the DNA TGCAGCGTTGACCGTAGCGGGGGTGGGACAGATACGCAGTATTTT. Protein: CSVDRSGGGTDTQYF.

This clonotype was observed a handful of times. V usage is TRBV7-8 and J usage is TRBJ2-5, with a weak D call TRBD2 (5 bases). The V end was cut by 5 bases, the J end by 5 bases, with 12 bases between. The CDR3 extends over 13 amino acids. In germline, CDR1 is SGHVS, CDR2 FQNEAQ. The CDR3 loop is CASSPRGGETQYF. For the CDR3, the DNA is TGTGCCAGCAGCCCCAGAGGCGGGGAGACCCAGTACTTC.

V gene TRBV18 combines with J gene TRBJ1-3; D is uncertain. This CDR3 has 14 amino acids. Germline loops: CDR1 KGHSH, CDR2 LQKENI. The V end lost 6 bases, the J end lost 0 bases, and 9 bases lay between the germline ends. CDR3 amino acids: CASSISGSGNTIYF. In DNA, the CDR3 is TGTGCCAGCTCGATCAGCGGCTCTGGAAACACCATATATTTT.

The rearrangement links TRBV5-6 to TRBJ1-1; 10 nucleotides align to TRBD1. Losses at the gene ends were 1 base for V and 4 bases for J; bases not matched to a gene: 10. CDR3 length: 17 residues. Germline V gene data show CDR1 as SGHDT and CDR2 as YYEEEE. The CDR3 is CASSLSSHRDRGTEAFF. CDR3 DNA sequence: TGTGCCAGCAGCTTGTCTTCTCACAGGGACAGGGGCACTGAAGCTTTCTTT.

This clonotype is labeled as medium-sized. The chain employs TRBV10-3 and TRBJ1-1, with TRBD1 matching 9 bases. The ends lost 7 bases at V and 3 bases at J; junction bases unmatched: 18. The CDR3 extends over 18 amino acids. Germline V lookup: CDR1 ENHRY, CDR2 SYGVKD. CDR3 residues: CAITPSLGQGIGDTEAFF. The DNA for the CDR3 is TGTGCCATCACCCCGAGTCTGGGACAGGGTATCGGCGACACTGAAGCTTTCTTT.

This clonotype has more than one count but fewer than ten. The V call is TRBV12-2, the J call TRBJ1-5; TRBD1 is the table's D call, not checked against the DNA. TRBV12-2 is tagged as a pseudogene. CDR3 length: 13 residues. The CDR3 sequence is CAPPGDSNQPQHF. CDR3 in DNA: TGTGCCCCCCCGGGGGATAGCAATCAGCCCCAGCATTTT.

This clonotype has more than one count but fewer than ten. The chain uses TRBV4-1 and TRBJ2-3; possible D gene TRBD1, 5 bases. The V and J ends lost 0 bases and 6 bases respectively, with 19 bases between them. Germline V gene sequence: CDR1 MGHRA, CDR2 YSYEKL. This CDR3 contains 17 residues. CDR3 DNA: TGCGCCAGCAGCCAAGAAGTACAGGCTCAGGGTGGGGATACGCAGTATTTT. It is translated as CASSQEVQAQGGDTQYF.

The rearrangement links TRBV12-3 or TRBV12-4 to TRBJ1-2; no clear D gene. This CDR3 has 16 amino acids. V dropped 6 bases and J dropped 2 bases, with 19 bases sitting between them. CDR3 DNA: TGTGCCAGCAGCTCCACACCCCGACTGACCAACTATGGCTACACCTTC. Amino acids: CASSSTPRLTNYGYTF.

This clonotype turned up a few times. The chain has TRBV7-9 and TRBJ1-1, with no clear D. Germline V gene data show CDR1 as SEHNR and CDR2 as FQNEAQ (reference sequence). The CDR3 has 15 residues. Trimming took 3 bases from V and 1 from J, leaving 12 bases between them. This CDR3 is CASSLARGWNTEAFF. In DNA form, the CDR3 reads TGTGCCAGCAGCTTGGCACGTGGTTGGAACACTGAAGCTTTCTTT.

This clonotype was observed a handful of times. The rearrangement links TRBV7-9 to TRBJ2-7; TRBD2 is a possible D gene (5 bases). There are 14 residues in the CDR3. V shed 5 bases and J shed 2 bases, with 13 bases lying between them. Germline lookup yields CDR1 SEHNR and CDR2 FQNEAQ (reference sequence). CDR3 nucleotides: TGTGCCAGCAGCCCAACCGGGATTACCTACGAGCAGTACTTC. This codes for CASSPTGITYEQYF.

CDR3 sequence (DNA): TGTGCCAGCAGCGCCGACTCTAGCTTCGGGGAGCTGTTTTTT. Its protein is CASSADSSFGELFF. The rearrangement links TRBV7-2 to TRBJ2-2, with D perhaps matching TRBD2 (5 bases). CDR3 length: 14 amino acids. The germline V and J ends were trimmed by 5 bases and 7 bases, with 14 bases remaining between them. Germline V lookup: CDR1 SGHTA, CDR2 FQGNSA.

This clonotype was seen a few times. The chain is built from TRBV5-1 and TRBJ2-1, with 8 nucleotides matching TRBD1. CDR1 is SGHRS and CDR2 is YFSETQ in the germline V gene. V shed 0 bases, J shed 2 bases, and the junction held 4 bases outside the gene matches. CDR3 size: 16 residues. CDR3 bases: TGCGCCAGCAGCTTGGGGGGGACAGGCCCCTACAATGAGCAGTTCTTC. The encoded protein is CASSLGGTGPYNEQFF. The variable domain in full, with the rest retrieved from reference TRBV5-1 and TRBJ2-1, is KAGVTQTPRYLIKTRGQQVTLSCSPISGHRSVSWYQQTPGQGLQFLFEYFSETQRNKGNFPGRFSGRQFSNSRSEMNVSTLELGDSALYLCASSLGGTGPYNEQFFGPGTRLTVL.

Note on this clonotype: Just one base apart from a much larger clone, this may be a read error. The chain uses TRBV7-6 and TRBJ2-4; 9 bases align to TRBD1. This CDR3 spans 16 amino acids. Germline CDR1 SGHVS, CDR2 FNYEAQ. This CDR3 reads CASSPGQGLSKIIQYF. The CDR3 DNA reads TGTGCCAGCAGCCCGGGACAGGGTCTGTCCAAAATCATTCAGTACTTC. Using reference TRBV7-6 and TRBJ2-4 for the parts outside the CDR3, the full variable domain is GAGVSQSPRYKVTKRGQDVALRCDPISGHVSLYWYRQALGQGPEFLTYFNYEAQQDKSGLPNDRFSAERPEGSISTLTIQRTEQRDSAMYRCASSPGQGLSKIIQYFGAGTRLSVL.

This clonotype is medium-sized by share. This chain uses TRBV20-1 with TRBJ2-7, with 9 positions matching TRBD2. Germline CDR1 and CDR2: DFQATT and SNEGSKA (reference sequence). The trim removed 4 bases at V and 5 bases at J, leaving 6 bases unmatched. The CDR3 sequence is 13 residues long. CDR3 protein: CSATSGDANEQYF. Written as DNA, the CDR3 is TGCAGTGCTACTAGCGGGGATGCCAACGAGCAGTACTTC.

Sample share makes this clonotype medium-sized. The chain is built from TRBV24-1 and TRBJ2-2; D unresolved. The V gene's germline CDR1 is KGHDR and CDR2 SFDVKD. The CDR3 loop spans 15 amino acids. Between the trimmed V and J ends, which lost 6 bases and 1 base, there was a span of 11 bases. The DNA of the CDR3 is TGTGCCACCAGTCCACCCGAGAGGAACACCGGGGAGCTGTTTTTT. Translating it yields CATSPPERNTGELFF.

The gene calls are TRBV3-1 and TRBJ2-2; possibly TRBD2 for D (5 bases). Germline CDR1 LGHDT, CDR2 YNNKEL (reference sequence). There are 13 residues in the CDR3. V lost 1 base and J lost 10, with 10 bases in between. The CDR3, as DNA: TGTGCCAGCAGCCAAGGAACAGCGGAGGAGCTGTTTTTT. Its translation: CASSQGTAEELFF.

The chain couples TRBV2 to TRBJ2-7; 9 bases line up with TRBD1. CDR1 is SNHLY, CDR2 FYNNEI, per germline. The CDR3 loop spans 15 amino acids. V was pared by 8 bases and J by 1 base, with 9 bases of the junction left unmatched. The DNA of the CDR3 is TGTGCCAGCTGCTTTGGGACAGGGTTGTCCTACGAGCAGTACTTC. It specifies CASCFGTGLSYEQYF. Variable domain in full (rest from reference TRBV2 and TRBJ2-7): EPEVTQTPSHQVTQMGQEVILRCVPISNHLYFYWYRQILGQKVEFLVSFYNNEISEKSEIFDDQFSVERPDGSNFTLKIRSTKLEDSAMYFCASCFGTGLSYEQYFGPGTRLTVT.